The 12 T cell receptor beta chains in this list originate from one sample, sequenced in a study of shared clonotypes between healthy human individuals. Only in-frame clones appear in the TCRdb table, and some are missing; sequencing was by immunoSEQ multiplex PCR. The table lists 2 million to 2.5 million clones, almost 96% of them singletons, with more than 0.1% in the top ten. Sequencing input: naive CD4+ T cells sorted from blood. Described subset: CD45RA+ positively selected. All receptors derive from a man younger than 35 in good health.

The chain is built from TRBV15 and TRBJ1-2; TRBD1 matches 8 bases. The V and J ends lost 1 base and 4 bases, in that order; junction bases with no gene match: 11. The germline V gene has CDR1 LNHNV and CDR2 YYDKDF (reference sequence). The CDR3 runs to 17 residues. CDR3 nucleotides: TGTGCCACCAGCAGAGCGGGGACAGGCCATAACCGCTATGGCTACACCTTC. Protein product: CATSRAGTGHNRYGYTF.

The chain carries TRBV9 and TRBJ2-3, with a weak D call TRBD2 (6 bases). Trimming removed 4 bases at V and 0 bases at J, with 12 bases between. The V gene's germline CDR1 is SGDLS and CDR2 YYNGEE. The CDR3 has 15 residues. The CDR3 DNA sequence: TGTGCCAGCAGCCTGAGCGGGTATAGCACAGATACGCAGTATTTT. This codes for CASSLSGYSTDTQYF.

This clone was observed a handful of times. The chain combines TRBV27 with TRBJ1-5; D unresolved. Between the trimmed V and J ends, which lost 8 bases and 6 bases, there was a span of 8 bases. Germline V gene lookup returns CDR1 MNHEY and CDR2 SMNVEV (reference sequence). The CDR3 consists of 11 residues. The CDR3 DNA sequence: TGTGCCAGCGACCCCTTTCAGCCCCAGCATTTT. As protein: CASDPFQPQHF.

This chain uses TRBV7-2 with TRBJ1-1; D unresolved. This CDR3 contains 13 residues. Germline V gene lookup returns CDR1 SGHTA and CDR2 FQGNSA. V gave up 4 bases and J gave up 6 bases, with 12 bases separating them. The CDR3 spells CASSSYLRPEAFF. The CDR3 coding sequence is TGTGCCAGCAGCTCATACCTGAGGCCTGAAGCTTTCTTT.

The genes are TRBV29-1 and TRBJ2-7, with TRBD2 as a possible D gene (5 bases). The CDR3 spans 13 residues. Trimming removed 6 bases at V and 0 bases at J, with 12 bases between. Germline V gene lookup returns CDR1 SQVTM and CDR2 ANQGSEA. The CDR3 loop reads CSVLSVISYEQYF. The CDR3 coding sequence is TGCAGCGTCCTTAGCGTAATCTCCTACGAGCAGTACTTC.

This chain joins TRBV6-6 and TRBJ1-6; TRBD1 is a possible D gene (5 bases). CDR1 and CDR2 from the germline V gene are MNHNY and SVGAGI (reference sequence). The CDR3 covers 14 residues. Trimming pared 10 bases from V and 5 bases from J, leaving 15 bases between. CDR3 in amino acids: CATKTGTDNSPLHF. CDR3 in DNA: TGTGCCACCAAGACCGGGACGGATAATTCACCCCTCCACTTT.

The chain uses TRBV7-2 and TRBJ2-7; D not resolved. Germline V gene sequence: CDR1 SGHTA, CDR2 FQGNSA. The CDR3 is made up of 12 amino acids. V lost 1 base to trimming and J lost 5 bases, with 6 bases between them. The CDR3 loop is CASSLDRNEQYF. The CDR3 nucleotides read TGTGCCAGCAGCTTAGACAGAAACGAGCAGTACTTC.

This sequence joins TRBV10-3 and TRBJ2-7; D unclear. The CDR3 is 12 residues long. V lost 4 bases and J 4 bases, leaving 8 bases between the germline ends. Germline V gene sequence: CDR1 ENHRY, CDR2 SYGVKD. CDR3 nucleotide sequence: TGTGCCATCAGTGCTGACAAATACGAGCAGTACTTC. Translated: CAISADKYEQYF.

The chain employs TRBV18 and TRBJ1-6; a weak D match, TRBD1 (6 bases). Germline-derived CDR1 and CDR2 are KGHSH and LQKENI. The CDR3 has 14 amino acids. The ends were cut back, 2 bases at V and 9 bases at J, with 11 bases in the middle. CDR3 DNA: TGTGCCAGCTCACCAAGGGGGTCGGTTTCACCCCTCCACTTT. Amino acid sequence: CASSPRGSVSPLHF.

The chain recombines TRBV10-3 with TRBJ2-7; unclear D gene. Germline CDR1 is ENHRY and CDR2 is SYGVKD. With 0 bases removed from V and 4 bases from J, the gap between germline ends came to 10 bases. The CDR3 contains 14 residues. For the CDR3, the DNA is TGTGCCATCAGTGAGTCAGGGCTGGGGTACGAGCAGTACTTC. Translating gives CAISESGLGYEQYF.

This rearrangement joins TRBV25-1 to TRBJ1-1, with 7 positions matching TRBD1. Germline V gives CDR1 MGHDK, CDR2 SYGVNS. V gave up 3 bases and J gave up 1 base; unmatched junction bases: 2. The CDR3 spans 14 residues. CDR3 protein: CASSEGQSNTEAFF. CDR3 in DNA: TGTGCCAGCAGTGAGGGACAGTCGAACACTGAAGCTTTCTTT. Variable domain in full (rest from reference TRBV25-1 and TRBJ1-1): EADIYQTPRYLVIGTGKKITLECSQTMGHDKMYWYQQDPGMELHLIHYSYGVNSTEKGDLSSESTVSRIRTEHFPLTLESARPSHTSQYLCASSEGQSNTEAFFGQGTRLTVV.

This chain connects TRBV4-1 to TRBJ1-2, with unresolved D. Trimming took 0 bases from V and 3 from J, leaving 5 bases between them. Looked up from germline, CDR1 is MGHRA and CDR2 is YSYEKL. The CDR3 is made up of 13 amino acids. The CDR3 bases are TGCGCCAGCAGCCAAGAAGGTCACTATGGCTACACCTTC. Its translation: CASSQEGHYGYTF.